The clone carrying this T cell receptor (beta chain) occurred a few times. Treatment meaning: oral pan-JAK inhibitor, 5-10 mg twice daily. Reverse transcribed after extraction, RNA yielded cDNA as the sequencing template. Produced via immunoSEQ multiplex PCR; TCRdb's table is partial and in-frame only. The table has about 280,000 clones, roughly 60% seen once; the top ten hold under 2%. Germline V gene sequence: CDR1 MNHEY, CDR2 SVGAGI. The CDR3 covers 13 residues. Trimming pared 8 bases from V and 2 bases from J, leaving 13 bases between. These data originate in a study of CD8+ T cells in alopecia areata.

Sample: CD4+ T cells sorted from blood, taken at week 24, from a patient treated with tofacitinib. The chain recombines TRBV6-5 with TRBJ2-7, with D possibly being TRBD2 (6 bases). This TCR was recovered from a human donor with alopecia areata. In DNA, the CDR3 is TGTGCCAGCTCAAGGGAGGAGACCTACGAGCAGTACTTC. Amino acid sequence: CASSREETYEQYF.